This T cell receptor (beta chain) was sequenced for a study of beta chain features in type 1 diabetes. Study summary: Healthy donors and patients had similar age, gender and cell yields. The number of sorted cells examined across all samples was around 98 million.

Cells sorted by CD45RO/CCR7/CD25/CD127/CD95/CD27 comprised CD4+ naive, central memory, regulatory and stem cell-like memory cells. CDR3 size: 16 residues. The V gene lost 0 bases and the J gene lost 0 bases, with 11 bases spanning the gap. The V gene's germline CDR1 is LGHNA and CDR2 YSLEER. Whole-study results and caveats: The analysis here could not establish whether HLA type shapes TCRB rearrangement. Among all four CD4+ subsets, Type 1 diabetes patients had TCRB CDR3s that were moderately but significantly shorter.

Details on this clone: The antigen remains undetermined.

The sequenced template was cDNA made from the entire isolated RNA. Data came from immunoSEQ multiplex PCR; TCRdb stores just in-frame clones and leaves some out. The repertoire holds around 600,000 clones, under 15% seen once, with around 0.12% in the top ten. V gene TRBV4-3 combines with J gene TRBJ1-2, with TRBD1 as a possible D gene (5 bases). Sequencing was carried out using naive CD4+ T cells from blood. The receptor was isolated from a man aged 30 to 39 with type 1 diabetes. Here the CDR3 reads CASSQDSRAANYGYTF. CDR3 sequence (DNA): TGCGCCAGCAGCCAAGATTCCAGGGCGGCTAACTATGGCTACACCTTC.